A few counts support the clone carrying this T cell receptor (beta chain). This CDR3 region has 16 residues. Per the germline V gene, CDR1 is SGDLS and CDR2 is YYNGEE. V was cut by 2 bases and J by 4 bases, with 15 bases left in between. The sample is drawn from a study of OX40 agonist ivuxolimab in advanced cancers. The table came from immunoSEQ multiplex PCR; TCRdb's copy has only in-frame clones and leaves some out. The data show around 60,000 clones, approximately 89% seen once. This chain connects TRBV9 to TRBJ1-4; weak D call: TRBD1 (5 bases). This receptor was obtained from an adult with an advanced solid tumor such as melanoma, head and neck, liver or kidney cancer. The sample here was CD4+ or CD8+ T cells sorted from blood, taken in a trial of the OX40 agonist ivuxolimab. CDR3 in DNA: TGTGCCAGCAGCGTCCATGGGGGAGGAGGTAATGAAAAACTGTTTTTT. Protein product: CASSVHGGGGNEKLFF. Full variable domain (rest looked up from reference TRBV9 and TRBJ1-4): DSGVTQTPKHLITATGQRVTLRCSPRSGDLSVYWYQQSLDQGLQFLIQYYNGEERAKGNILERFSAQQFPDLHSELNLSSLELGDSALYFCASSVHGGGGNEKLFFGSGTQLSVL.